Below are 16 T cell receptor beta chains sequenced from a single sample in a study of human T cells and chemical hapten exposure (dated by TCRdb to the early 2020s). Preparation of the library involved 5' RACE. Sequenced on an Illumina MiSeq. The public reads were quality trimmed at Q25 with fastp and then assembled into clones with MiXCR by TCRdb, keeping productive beta chains. Each record represents a unique CDR3 protein, reported with the most common genes and DNA among its rows. This sample is represented by more than 140,000 distinct CDR3 sequences; 3.5% to 5% of them were singletons. Clones ranked in the top ten supply 1.3% to 1.5% of the sample. Total RNA was extracted from unfractionated whole blood that had been collected in Tempus Blood RNA tubes. The receptor set was obtained from a female donor in good health.

Ten or more counts support this clonotype. A read error may produce the germline difference seen at one junction end. Here the CDR3 DNA reads TGCAGCGTTGAAGATACCGGGGGGGGCTCCAACGAGCAGTACTTC. Protein product: CSVEDTGGGSNEQYF. The rearrangement uses TRBV29-1 and TRBJ2-7, with TRBD2 matching 8 bases. Germline CDR1 is SQVTM and CDR2 is ANQGSEA. The CDR3 loop spans 15 amino acids.

This clonotype appeared many times. The chain recombines TRBV13 with TRBJ2-7; TRBD1 matches 7 bases. Trimming removed 2 bases from V and 0 bases from J; junction bases left unmatched: 13. The CDR3 has 18 amino acids. Germline V lookup: CDR1 PRHDT, CDR2 FYEKMQ (reference sequence). CDR3 sequence: CASSLLYRGVNNSYEQYF. CDR3 DNA: TGTGCCAGCAGCTTATTGTACAGGGGCGTTAATAACTCCTACGAGCAGTACTTC.

This clonotype was seen repeatedly, ten times or more. The J gene is TRBJ1-2, the V gene TRBV29-1, with 8 bases matching TRBD1. The CDR3 has 13 amino acids. Germline V gene sequence: CDR1 SQVTM, CDR2 ANQGSEA. Trimming took 3 bases from V and 7 from J; bases not matched to a gene: 7. The CDR3 sequence: CSVDWQGAGGYTF. The CDR3, as DNA: TGCAGCGTTGATTGGCAGGGGGCTGGTGGCTACACCTTC.

Many counts were recorded for this clonotype. The rearrangement joins TRBV18 to TRBJ1-1; a weak D match, TRBD1 (6 bases). The CDR3 covers 14 residues. In germline, CDR1 is KGHSH, CDR2 LQKENI. V dropped 2 bases and J dropped 5 bases, with 12 bases sitting between them. CDR3 DNA: TGTGCCAGCTCACCAGGCAGGGGAGGAACTGAAGCTTTCTTT. Its protein is CASSPGRGGTEAFF.

J is TRBJ2-1 and V is TRBV14; the D gene is possibly TRBD2 (5 bases). Trimming left V 1 base short and J 9 bases short, with 13 bases between. Germline CDR1 and CDR2: SGHDN and FVKESK. The CDR3 is made up of 14 amino acids. The CDR3: CASSQGWLASEQFF. The CDR3 DNA sequence: TGTGCCAGCAGCCAAGGGTGGCTAGCTAGTGAGCAGTTCTTC.

In this sample, this clonotype turned up many times. The chain carries TRBV12-3 or TRBV12-4 and TRBJ2-1, with a possible D match to TRBD2 (6 bases). Trimming cost V 7 bases and J 0 bases, with 13 bases left between them. The CDR3 is made up of 15 amino acids. CDR3 sequence reads: CASTPFGSSYNEQFF. The CDR3, as DNA: TGTGCCAGCACCCCCTTCGGGAGCTCCTACAATGAGCAGTTCTTC.

This clonotype was seen a few times. The chain joins TRBV20-1 to TRBJ1-2, with a weak D call TRBD1 (6 bases). The CDR3 has 12 residues. Germline CDR1 DFQATT, CDR2 SNEGSKA (reference sequence). V was shortened by 6 bases and J by 6 bases, with 14 bases between the two germline ends. CDR3 residues: CSAHDRSDGYTF. For the CDR3, the DNA is TGCAGTGCCCACGACAGGTCGGATGGCTACACCTTC.

There are many counts of this clonotype. The chain is built from TRBV7-2 and TRBJ2-7; D uncertain. Per germline, CDR1 SGHTA and CDR2 FQGNSA. CDR3 length: 11 residues. V was clipped by 3 bases and J by 7 bases, with 7 bases between them. CDR3 sequence reads: CASSFSGEQYF. The CDR3 nucleotides are TGTGCCAGCAGCTTTAGTGGGGAGCAGTACTTC.

This clonotype has ten or more counts. V and J are TRBV20-1 and TRBJ1-1, with D possibly TRBD1 on 6 matching bases. The CDR3 sequence is 15 residues long. V lost 5 bases, J lost 0 bases, and 16 bases lay in between. Germline CDR1 and CDR2: DFQATT and SNEGSKA (reference sequence). CDR3 nucleotides: TGCAGTGCTGAGGGGGGGGCAGAGATGAACACTGAAGCTTTCTTT. Protein sequence: CSAEGGAEMNTEAFF.

This clonotype was counted many times. This chain joins TRBV7-9 and TRBJ1-5, with 7 bases fitting TRBD1. Germline values: CDR1 SEHNR, CDR2 FQNEAQ (reference sequence). The CDR3 has 14 amino acids. Germline trimming cut 10 bases from V and 0 bases from J; bases unmatched to any gene: 6. CDR3: CATGTENSNQPQHF. In DNA form, the CDR3 reads TGTGCCACGGGGACAGAGAATAGCAATCAGCCCCAGCATTTT.

This clonotype was found many times. The genes are TRBV5-4 and TRBJ2-5; D uncertain. This CDR3 is built from 14 residues. The V gene's germline CDR1 is SGHNT and CDR2 YYREEE (reference sequence). V lost 3 bases and J 1 base, leaving 10 bases between the germline ends. DNA of the CDR3: TGTGCCAGCAGCTCCGGACGTATCCAAGAGACCCAGTACTTC. Amino acids: CASSSGRIQETQYF.

This clonotype has at least ten counts. The chain recombines TRBV2 with TRBJ2-1; D is undetermined. The CDR3 is made up of 16 amino acids. Trimming cost V 2 bases and J 4 bases, with 15 bases left between them. Germline values: CDR1 SNHLY, CDR2 FYNNEI. The CDR3 nucleotides read TGTGCCAGCAGTGAACCCCGTAGCTACAAATACAATGAGCAGTTCTTC. Translation gives CASSEPRSYKYNEQFF.

This clonotype appeared many times. The V gene is TRBV3-1, the J gene TRBJ2-3, with D unresolved. The V end was cut by 1 base, the J end by 7 bases, with 3 bases between. The CDR3 consists of 11 residues. From germline, CDR1 is LGHDT and CDR2 YNNKEL (reference sequence). CDR3: CASSQGHTQYF. DNA of the CDR3: TGTGCCAGCAGCCAAGGGCATACGCAGTATTTT.

This clonotype was recorded many times. The rearrangement uses TRBV27 and TRBJ1-6, with 9 bases identical to TRBD1. Trimming cost V 5 bases and J 9 bases; bases outside gene matches: 8. The length of the CDR3 is 15 residues. Looked up from germline, CDR1 is MNHEY and CDR2 is SMNVEV (reference sequence). The CDR3 protein is CASSEGTGSTSPLHF. The CDR3 region has the DNA TGTGCCAGCAGTGAGGGGACAGGGAGTACTTCACCCCTCCACTTT.

This clonotype was recorded many times. The rearrangement links TRBV7-9 to TRBJ1-2, with unresolved D. The CDR3 is made up of 12 amino acids. Per germline, CDR1 SEHNR and CDR2 FQNEAQ (reference sequence). V was trimmed by 5 bases and J by 10 bases, leaving 14 bases between them. The CDR3 loop is CASSRLTSDYTF. CDR3 in DNA: TGTGCCAGCAGCCGTCTCACCTCCGACTACACCTTC.

This clonotype was seen at least ten times. V and J are TRBV24-1 and TRBJ2-2; 7 bases map to TRBD2. Per the germline V gene, CDR1 is KGHDR and CDR2 is SFDVKD. The CDR3 extends over 16 amino acids. With V trimmed by 3 bases and J by 5 bases, 8 bases remained unmatched. The CDR3 DNA is TGTGCCACCAGTGATCCGGGAGGAACCCGGACCGGGGAGCTGTTTTTT. This codes for CATSDPGGTRTGELFF.